The rows below give T cell receptor beta chains drawn from one sample of a study of blood T cell repertoires in COVID-19. Libraries were prepared by immunoSEQ multiplex PCR; TCRdb keeps only in-frame clonotypes and omits some of them. This sample yields about 370,000 clones, of which roughly nine tenths are seen a single time; around 3% belongs to the top ten. The specimen sequenced was peripheral blood. These receptors were collected from a woman in her thirties with COVID-19, enrolled during active disease. The CDR3 runs from the conserved cysteine through the conserved F or W. Each record gives: clone size, V gene, D gene, J gene, CDR3 protein, CDR3 DNA. The D gene is left open where the match is weak. Expanded clones are given a class, and other clones once, few, many or no size at all.

>once|TRBV5-1|.|TRBJ1-4
CASSLEGADEKLFF
TGCGCCAGCAGCTTGGAAGGGGCCGATGAAAAACTGTTTTTT
>.|TRBV19|.|TRBJ1-1
CASSTTNTEAFF
TGTGCCAGTAGTACTACGAACACTGAAGCTTTCTTT
>medium-sized|TRBV7-2|.|TRBJ1-2
CASSLQGNRGYTF
TGTGCCAGCAGCTTGCAGGGGAATCGGGGCTACACCTTC
>.|TRBV7-8|TRBD1|TRBJ1-4
CASSLQGGPTNEKLFF
TGTGCCAGCAGCTTACAGGGGGGACCAACTAATGAAAAACTGTTTTTT
>.|TRBV28|TRBD1|TRBJ1-4
CASSSRQGGVEKLFF
TGTGCCAGCAGTTCACGACAGGGGGGTGTGGAAAAACTGTTTTTT
>.|TRBV2|.|TRBJ2-5
CASSDYKETQYF
TGTGCCAGCAGTGATTACAAAGAGACCCAGTACTTC
>.|TRBV6-6|TRBD1|TRBJ2-7
CASSYATGGSYEQYF
TGTGCCAGCAGTTACGCGACAGGGGGATCCTACGAGCAGTACTTC
>.|TRBV14|TRBD2|TRBJ2-5
CASSQDRASGGSYQETQYF
TGTGCCAGCAGCCAAGATCGGGCTAGCGGGGGCTCGTACCAAGAGACCCAGTACTTC
>.|TRBV10-3|.|TRBJ1-5
CAISEGAQPQHF
TGTGCCATCAGTGAGGGGGCTCAGCCCCAGCATTTT
>many|TRBV7-6|.|TRBJ2-6
CASSLNPPQGSGANVLTF
TGTGCCAGCAGCTTAAACCCCCCCCAGGGCTCTGGGGCCAACGTCCTGACTTTC
>.|TRBV10-3|.|TRBJ2-3
CAISGGGTDTQYF
TGTGCCATCAGTGGGGGGGGCACAGATACGCAGTATTTT
>.|TRBV5-4|TRBD1|TRBJ1-4
CASSEDRDEKLFF
TGTGCCAGCAGCGAGGACAGGGATGAAAAACTGTTTTTT
>once|TRBV6-6|TRBD2|TRBJ2-1
CASSRSTSGRYNEQFF
TGTGCCAGCAGCCGATCAACTAGCGGACGTTACAATGAGCAGTTCTTC
>.|TRBV7-8|TRBD2|TRBJ2-1
CASSLPRTSGYNEQFF
TGTGCCAGCAGCTTACCGCGGACTAGCGGTTACAATGAGCAGTTCTTC
>.|TRBV5-1|TRBD1|TRBJ1-1
CASSLEGGKGEAFF
TGCGCCAGCAGCTTGGAAGGGGGCAAGGGTGAAGCTTTCTTT
>.|TRBV28|TRBD1|TRBJ1-2
CASSLSSGDRGGDSNYGYTF
TGTGCCAGCAGTTTATCTTCGGGCGACAGGGGCGGGGACTCGAACTATGGCTACACCTTC
>.|TRBV6-5|.|TRBJ1-1
CASSTGRIYTEAFF
TGTGCCAGCAGTACGGGAAGGATTTACACTGAAGCTTTCTTT
>once|TRBV7-2|.|TRBJ2-1
CASSLQGGNNEQFF
TGTGCCAGCAGCCTACAGGGGGGGAACAATGAGCAGTTCTTC
>.|TRBV5-1|TRBD1|TRBJ1-2
CASTPSGTGTNYGYTF
TGCGCCAGCACCCCTTCCGGGACAGGGACCAACTATGGCTACACCTTC
>once|TRBV19|.|TRBJ2-3
CASSIVSSTDTQYF
TGTGCCAGTAGTATAGTTAGTAGCACAGATACGCAGTATTTT
>.|TRBV5-1|TRBD1|TRBJ1-1
CASSTRTGRSTEAFF
TGCGCCAGCAGCACCAGGACAGGAAGGAGCACTGAAGCTTTCTTT
>.|TRBV3-1/TRBV3-2|TRBD1|TRBJ2-7
CASSPRQGPGDEQYF
TGTGCCAGCAGCCCTAGACAGGGGCCCGGGGACGAGCAGTACTTC
>.|TRBV29-1|.|TRBJ1-2
CSVARDSQNNYGYTF
TGCAGCGTTGCGCGGGACTCTCAAAATAACTATGGCTACACCTTC
>.|TRBV4-1|.|TRBJ1-6
CASSLSLISSYNSPLHF
TGCGCCAGCAGCCTTTCCCTTATTAGCTCCTATAATTCACCCCTCCACTTT
>.|TRBV3-1/TRBV3-2|.|TRBJ1-5
CASSPGLSSNQPQHF
TGTGCCAGCAGCCCCGGACTCTCTAGCAATCAGCCCCAGCATTTT
>.|TRBV9|.|TRBJ1-1
CASSPPLNTEAFF
TGTGCCAGCAGCCCCCCCCTAAACACTGAAGCTTTCTTT
>.|TRBV14|TRBD1|TRBJ2-7
CASSPGQGAPYEQYF
TGTGCCAGCAGCCCGGGACAGGGGGCGCCGTACGAGCAGTACTTC
>.|TRBV2|TRBD1|TRBJ1-1
CASSDVLRGTGSSTEAFF
TGTGCCAGCAGTGACGTCCTAAGGGGGACAGGGTCGAGCACTGAAGCTTTCTTT
>.|TRBV7-9|TRBD2|TRBJ2-7
CASSLGGRGISYEQYF
TGTGCCAGCAGCTTAGGAGGGAGGGGTATTTCCTACGAGCAGTACTTC
>few|TRBV30|TRBD1|TRBJ1-1
CAWRTDRRGTEAFF
TGTGCCTGGAGAACGGACAGGAGGGGGACTGAAGCTTTCTTT
>.|TRBV7-2|.|TRBJ2-2
CASSLDGGNTGELFF
TGTGCCAGCAGCTTAGATGGAGGGAACACCGGGGAGCTGTTTTTT
>few|TRBV7-8|.|TRBJ1-5
CASTLERVDQPQHF
TGTGCCAGCACCCTGGAGAGGGTCGATCAGCCCCAGCATTTT
>.|TRBV20-1|.|TRBJ2-5
CSARLVETQYF
TGCAGTGCCAGACTAGTTGAGACCCAGTACTTC
>.|TRBV10-3|.|TRBJ1-1
CAISEGLLEVMNTEAFF
TGTGCCATCAGTGAAGGATTACTAGAGGTGATGAACACTGAAGCTTTCTTT
>.|TRBV7-6|.|TRBJ1-2
CASSLSGAGYGYTF
TGTGCCAGCAGCTTATCAGGGGCGGGCTATGGCTACACCTTC
>.|TRBV6-1|TRBD2|TRBJ2-1
CASIRLAGIYNEQFF
TGTGCCAGCATTCGACTAGCGGGGATTTACAATGAGCAGTTCTTC
>.|TRBV7-9|.|TRBJ2-2
CASSSLVRPTGANTGELFF
TGTGCCAGCAGCTCACTAGTAAGACCGACTGGGGCGAACACCGGGGAGCTGTTTTTT
>.|TRBV7-2|.|TRBJ1-4
CASSPDLRAREKLFF
TGTGCCAGCAGCCCCGATTTGAGGGCCAGGGAAAAACTGTTTTTT
>.|TRBV6-1|.|TRBJ2-1
CASSERGGGTYNEQFF
TGTGCCAGCAGTGAAAGGGGAGGAGGGACCTACAATGAGCAGTTCTTC
>.|TRBV27|TRBD1|TRBJ1-2
CASYLQVADRGGGYTF
TGTGCCAGCTACTTGCAAGTGGCGGACAGGGGGGGTGGCTACACCTTC